Given below is one TCR beta chain in context. Researchers amplified the TCR beta CDR3 regions from RNA transcripts. Using the HTBI primer set, a first-round RT-PCR was run on the TCR CDR3. TCRdb recomputed calls from the multiplex PCR reads with MiXCR, one row per CDR3 protein. The sample holds some 400,000 distinct CDR3 sequences, around 13% seen once. This CDR3 has 15 amino acids. CDR1 and CDR2 (germline): DFQATT, SNEGSKA (reference sequence). Between the trimmed V and J ends, which lost 1 base and 4 bases, there was a span of 17 bases. The record originates from a study of T cells in Graves' hyperthyroidism and ophthalmopathy. In the study overall: Pretreatment peripheral blood was obtained at initial diagnosis.

Sequenced: blood. This TCR came from a woman between 55 and 75 years old with Graves' hyperthyroidism. The chain links TRBV20-1 to TRBJ2-7; D remains ambiguous. The CDR3 DNA reads as TGCAGTGCTAGAGGTGGTGCTCCGAAGGATTACGAGCAGTACTTC. Encoded protein: CSARGGAPKDYEQYF.